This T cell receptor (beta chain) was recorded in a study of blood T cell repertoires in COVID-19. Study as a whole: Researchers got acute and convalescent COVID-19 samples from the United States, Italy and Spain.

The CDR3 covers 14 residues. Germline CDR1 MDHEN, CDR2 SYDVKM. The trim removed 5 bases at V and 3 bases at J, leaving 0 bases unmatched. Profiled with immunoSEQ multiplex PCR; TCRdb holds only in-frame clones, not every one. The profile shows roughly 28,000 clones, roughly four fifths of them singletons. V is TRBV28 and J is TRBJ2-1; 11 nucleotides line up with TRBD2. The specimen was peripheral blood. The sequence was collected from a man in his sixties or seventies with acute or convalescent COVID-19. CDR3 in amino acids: CASSGTSGYNEQFF. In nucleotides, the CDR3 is TGTGCCAGCAGTGGGACTAGCGGCTACAATGAGCAGTTCTTC.